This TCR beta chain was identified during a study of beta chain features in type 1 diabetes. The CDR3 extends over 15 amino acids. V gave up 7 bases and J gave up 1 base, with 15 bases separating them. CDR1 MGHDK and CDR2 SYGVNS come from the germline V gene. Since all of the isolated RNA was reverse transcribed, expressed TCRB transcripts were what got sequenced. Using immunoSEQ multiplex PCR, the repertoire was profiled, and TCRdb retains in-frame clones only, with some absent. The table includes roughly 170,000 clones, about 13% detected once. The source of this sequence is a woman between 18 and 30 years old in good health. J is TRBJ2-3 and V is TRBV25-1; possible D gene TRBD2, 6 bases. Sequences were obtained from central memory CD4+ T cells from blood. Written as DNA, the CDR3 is TGTGCCAGCAACCTGGGGGGAGCGGGCACAGATACGCAGTATTTT. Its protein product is CASNLGGAGTDTQYF. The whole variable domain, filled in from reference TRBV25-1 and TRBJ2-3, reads EADIYQTPRYLVIGTGKKITLECSQTMGHDKMYWYQQDPGMELHLIHYSYGVNSTEKGDLSSESTVSRIRTEHFPLTLESARPSHTSQYLCASNLGGAGTDTQYFGPGTRLTVL.